The rows below give T cell receptor beta chains drawn from one sample of a study of shared clonotypes between healthy human individuals. Assay used: immunoSEQ multiplex PCR; TCRdb lists only in-frame clones, some missing. The sample includes 2.3 million or so clones, over 90% of them seen just once. The specimen was naive CD4+ T cells from PBMCs. The receptors derive from a man between 18 and 35 years old in good health. Some clones in this sample may be carry-over from other donors' samples. CDR3s include the opening cysteine and the closing phenylalanine or tryptophan. Each record gives: V gene, CDR3 protein.

>TRBV19
CASGPLGDTIYF
>TRBV7-9
CASSQAGGPLHTQYF
>TRBV28
CASSPRGRGSYGYTF
>TRBV6-6
CASTNPGGGEPQHF
>TRBV11-3
CASSLGSTSGSTTDEQYF
>TRBV9
CASSADSLGMNGYTF
>TRBV7-2
CASSLSTGTPLTIYF
>TRBV5-4
CASSPGGGDKDTQYF
>TRBV10-3
CAIGDLREGTGELFF
>TRBV6-1
CASSLSAGELFF
>TRBV5-4
CASSLAQRETQYF
>TRBV30
CAWRTVPPGHGYTF
>TRBV7-9
CASSFRGDEQFF
>TRBV28
CASSTPGGLDTEAFF
>TRBV28
CATKTGSRRGAEAFF
>TRBV9
CASSVGSWTGPLEQYF
>TRBV18
CASSPSGTTGANVLTF
>TRBV19
CASSIDGDQPQHF
>TRBV4-3
CASSQGPGTYYEQYF
>TRBV4-1
CASSPGASGGSYNEQFF
>TRBV5-1
CASSQGAELTYEQYF
>TRBV28
CASRVGSGISSYEQYF
>TRBV18
CASSPRGNQRGTGELFF
>TRBV4-2
CASSRGEGAANYGYTF
>TRBV7-9
CASSLGLIGGGTYEQYF
>TRBV2
CASSAPSGLSYNEQFF
>TRBV7-8
CASSLGGPSGITDTQYF
>TRBV28
CASSFPPVNEQYF
>TRBV28
CASSLVAGDVDTQYF
>TRBV19
CASSRLAGTDTQYF
>TRBV5-8
CASSSGRRGGAYGYTF
>TRBV5-1
CASSPSGNEQFF
>TRBV28
CASSPPGGEETQYF
>TRBV2
CASLWTENTGELFF
>TRBV11-2
CASSWGRGPNYGYTF
>TRBV30
CAWSVLWRDLGGGGTNEKLFF
>TRBV19
CASSRDNRADTQYF
>TRBV5-1
CASSSTSGRANEQFF
>TRBV28
CASTRRLQGSYGYTF
>TRBV28
CASSFQRTQYF